This T cell receptor (beta chain) stems from a study of memory CD4+ T cells and cytomegalovirus serostatus. Study in general: This sample comes from healthy Belgian adults, eight to ten CMV seropositive, 24 seronegative. Study-level results: Each of 65 to 75 CMV-associated TCRbeta sequences occurred in one to five individuals.

Authors' analysis steps: After removing out-of-frame reads, under 2.5 million distinct TCRbeta sequences remained. Assay: immunoSEQ multiplex PCR; the TCRdb copy retains only in-frame clones and omits some. The V and J calls and the clone size are those of that table, but D and trimming were determined from the DNA. The sample records roughly 60,000 clones, about 81% being singletons. Single viable CD3+CD4+CD8-CD45RO+ cells were sorted as the memory CD4+ T cells. After thawing, CD4+ T cells were positively selected. Details on this clone: The antigen remains undetermined.

Trimming pared 4 bases from V and 6 bases from J, leaving 16 bases between. Germline V gene sequence: CDR1 MNHNS, CDR2 SASEGT. CDR3 size: 16 residues. This clonotype was sampled from an adult in good health and CMV-seronegative. The chain recombines TRBV6-1 with TRBJ1-6; D remains ambiguous. The source material was memory CD4+ T cells from blood. The CDR3 sequence: CASSGIGGRTNSPLHF. The CDR3 DNA reads as TGTGCCAGCAGTGGCATTGGCGGGCGGACTAATTCACCCCTCCACTTT.